The clone carrying this T cell receptor (beta chain) was counted at least ten times. Its antigen is unidentified. The junction had 13 bases not matched to a gene; V was cut back by 3 bases and J by 9 bases. There are 15 residues in the CDR3. Germline V gene lookup returns CDR1 DFQATT and CDR2 SNEGSKA (reference sequence). The sample comes from a study of neurological immune-mediated disorders. General study findings and limits: The absence of shared CDR3 amino acid sequences among expanded clones across subjects suggests private repertoires in all groups.

5'RACE generated cDNA with 10-nucleotide random UMIs. Sequencing runs each generated in excess of 160 million TCR-beta sequences derived from 15-18 subjects. Using its own MiXCR run on the 5' RACE reads, TCRdb lists one record per CDR3 protein. This sample has roughly 38,000 distinct CDR3 sequences, with almost 7.5% found just once. The chain joins TRBV20-1 to TRBJ2-1, with TRBD1 identical over 8 bases. Source material: PBMCs. The receptor was derived from a woman aged 35 to 49 in good health. The CDR3: CSASRQGKVWSEQFF. Written as DNA, the CDR3 is TGCAGTGCTAGTAGACAGGGGAAGGTATGGAGTGAGCAGTTCTTC.